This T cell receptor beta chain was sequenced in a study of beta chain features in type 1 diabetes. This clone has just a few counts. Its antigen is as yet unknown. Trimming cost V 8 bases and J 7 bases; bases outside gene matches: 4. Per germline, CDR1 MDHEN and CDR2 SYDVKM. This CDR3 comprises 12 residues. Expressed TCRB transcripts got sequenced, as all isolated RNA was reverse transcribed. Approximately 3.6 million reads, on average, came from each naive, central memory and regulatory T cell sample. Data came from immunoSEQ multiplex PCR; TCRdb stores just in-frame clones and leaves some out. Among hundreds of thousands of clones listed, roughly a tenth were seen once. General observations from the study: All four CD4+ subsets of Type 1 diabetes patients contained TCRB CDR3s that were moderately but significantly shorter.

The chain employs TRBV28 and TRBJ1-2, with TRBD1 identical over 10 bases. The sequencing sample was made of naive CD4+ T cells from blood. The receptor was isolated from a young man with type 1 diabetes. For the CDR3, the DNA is TGTGCCAGCGGGACAGGGGAAGGTGGCTACACCTTC. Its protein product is CASGTGEGGYTF.